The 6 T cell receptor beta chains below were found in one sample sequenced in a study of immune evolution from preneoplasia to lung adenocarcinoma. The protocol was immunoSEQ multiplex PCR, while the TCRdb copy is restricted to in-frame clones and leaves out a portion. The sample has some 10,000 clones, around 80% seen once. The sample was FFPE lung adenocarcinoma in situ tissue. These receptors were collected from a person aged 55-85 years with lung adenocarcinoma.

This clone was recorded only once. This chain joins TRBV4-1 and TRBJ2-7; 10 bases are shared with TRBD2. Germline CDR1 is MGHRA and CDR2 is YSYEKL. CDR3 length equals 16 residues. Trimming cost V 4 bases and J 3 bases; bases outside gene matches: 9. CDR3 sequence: CASSLEDERGGYEQYF. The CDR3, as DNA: TGCGCCAGCAGCCTGGAAGACGAGCGGGGGGGCTACGAGCAGTACTTC.

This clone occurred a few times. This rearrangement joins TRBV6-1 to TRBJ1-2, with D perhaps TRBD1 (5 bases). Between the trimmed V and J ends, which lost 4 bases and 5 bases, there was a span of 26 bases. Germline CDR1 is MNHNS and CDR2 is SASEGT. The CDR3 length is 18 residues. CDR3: CASSVGASGLPFPYGYTF. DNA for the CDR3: TGTGCCAGCAGTGTCGGGGCTAGTGGCCTTCCCTTCCCTTATGGCTACACCTTC.

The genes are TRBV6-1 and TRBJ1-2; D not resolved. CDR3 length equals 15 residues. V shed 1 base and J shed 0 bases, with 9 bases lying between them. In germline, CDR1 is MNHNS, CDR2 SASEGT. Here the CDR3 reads CASSEVFEANYGYTF. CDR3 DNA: TGTGCCAGCAGTGAAGTTTTTGAGGCTAACTATGGCTACACCTTC.

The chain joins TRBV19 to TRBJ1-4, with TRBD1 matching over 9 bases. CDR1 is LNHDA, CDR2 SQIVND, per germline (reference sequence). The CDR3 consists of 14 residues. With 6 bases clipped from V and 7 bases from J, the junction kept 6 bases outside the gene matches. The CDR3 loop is CASRQTGGREKLFF. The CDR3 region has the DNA TGTGCCAGTAGACAGACAGGGGGACGTGAAAAACTGTTTTTT.

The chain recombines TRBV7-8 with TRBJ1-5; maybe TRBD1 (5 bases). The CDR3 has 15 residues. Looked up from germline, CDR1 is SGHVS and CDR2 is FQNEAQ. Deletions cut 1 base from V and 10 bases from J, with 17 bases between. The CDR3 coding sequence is TGTGCCAGCAGCTTAGTAGCAACAGGCGGTGGCCCCCAGCATTTT. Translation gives CASSLVATGGGPQHF.

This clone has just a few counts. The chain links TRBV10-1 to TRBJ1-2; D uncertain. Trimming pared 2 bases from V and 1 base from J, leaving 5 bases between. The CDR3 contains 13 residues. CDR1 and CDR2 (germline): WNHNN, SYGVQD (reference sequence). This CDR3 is CASSEGINYGYTF. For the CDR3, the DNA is TGCGCCAGCAGTGAGGGGATTAACTATGGCTACACCTTC.